This T cell receptor (beta chain) was observed in a study of blood T cell repertoires in COVID-19. For the study at large: The origin of the acute and convalescent COVID-19 samples was the United States, Italy and Spain. In each case, the material was cDNA or gDNA derived from T cells, B-cell-depleted T cells, or PBMCs.

In the authors' methods: It was from reference gene primer amplification that nucleated cell counts were estimated. The assay was immunoSEQ multiplex PCR, and TCRdb's table has in-frame clones only and misses some. The V and J calls and clone size are taken from that table; D and trimming were inferred from the DNA. This table has 220,000 or so clones, around four fifths appearing once. The source of this sequence is a woman aged 55-70 years who had recovered from COVID-19. Material: peripheral blood.

CDR3 sequence (DNA): TGTGCCAGCTCACTCCTCAACTGGAACACCGGGGAGCTGTTTTTT. This encodes CASSLLNWNTGELFF. The chain carries TRBV18 and TRBJ2-2; D gene uncertain. V lost 4 bases to trimming and J lost 1 base, with 10 bases between them. The CDR3 loop spans 15 amino acids. The germline V gene encodes CDR1 KGHSH and CDR2 LQKENI. The complete variable domain, with remaining parts taken from reference TRBV18 and TRBJ2-2, reads NAGVMQNPRHLVRRRGQEARLRCSPMKGHSHVYWYRQLPEEGLKFMVYLQKENIIDESGMPKERFSAEFPKEGPSILRIQQVVRGDSAAYFCASSLLNWNTGELFFGEGSRLTVL.